This T cell receptor (beta chain) was recovered during a study of shared clonotypes between healthy human individuals. Study details: Donors were a couple of women and a few men aged 18 to 49.

Per the germline V gene, CDR1 is SEHNR and CDR2 is FQNEAQ (reference sequence). V lost 1 base, J lost 8 bases, and 7 bases lay in between. CDR3 length: 12 amino acids. TCRdb's table, derived via immunoSEQ multiplex PCR, lists solely in-frame clones and lacks some. The data show millions of clones, about 95% seen once. The chain has TRBV7-9 and TRBJ2-3, with D unclear. The receptor comes from a man between 18 and 29 years old in good health. The sample comprised naive CD4+ T cells sorted from blood. Indicated subset: CD45RA+ positively selected. In nucleotides, the CDR3 is TGTGCCAGCAGCTTAGGTCCCGGTACGCAGTATTTT. Protein sequence: CASSLGPGTQYF.